Following are 26 T cell receptor beta chains from one sample sequenced in a study of cytomegalovirus exposure and HLA in healthy donors. The primer mix had 60 Vbeta and 13 Jbeta primers. Assay used: immunoSEQ multiplex PCR; TCRdb lists only in-frame clones, some missing. The data hold roughly 190,000 clones, with 80% to 90% observed a single time. Sequenced sample: PBMCs. All receptors derive from a man aged 30 to 45 in good health and CMV-seronegative.

This clone has a single count. The chain carries TRBV19 and TRBJ1-1; no firm D call. Germline CDR1 reads LNHDA; CDR2 reads SQIVND (reference sequence). The CDR3 sequence is 16 residues long. The V end lost 4 bases, the J end lost 0 bases, and 15 bases lay between the germline ends. For the CDR3, the DNA is TGTGCCAGTAGTACCTCCGGGATGCCCGTGAACACTGAAGCTTTCTTT. Its protein product is CASSTSGMPVNTEAFF.

This clone was detected only once. This chain uses TRBV18 with TRBJ2-2; D unresolved. V was cut by 7 bases and J by 1 base, with 7 bases left in between. Germline CDR1 KGHSH, CDR2 LQKENI. The CDR3 is 13 residues long. Here the CDR3 reads CASFHGNTGELFF. The CDR3, as DNA: TGTGCCAGCTTCCACGGGAACACCGGGGAGCTGTTTTTT.

This sequence joins TRBV5-6 and TRBJ1-1; the match to TRBD1 covers 7 bases. Germline V gives CDR1 SGHDT, CDR2 YYEEEE. This CDR3 comprises 15 residues. J was trimmed by 1 base and V by 5 bases; bases with no gene match: 8. CDR3 amino acids: CASRLLGTANTEAFF. In DNA form, the CDR3 reads TGTGCCAGCAGGCTACTCGGGACAGCGAACACTGAAGCTTTCTTT. The entire variable domain, with the rest obtained from reference TRBV5-6 and TRBJ1-1, is as follows: DAGVTQSPTHLIKTRGQQVTLRCSPKSGHDTVSWYQQALGQGPQFIFQYYEEEERQRGNFPDRFSGHQFPNYSSELNVNALLLGDSALYLCASRLLGTANTEAFFGQGTRLTVV.

As to this clone: One end of the junction varies from germline; a read error may be responsible. This rearrangement joins TRBV7-9 to TRBJ1-4; TRBD1 matches at 9 bases. There are 17 residues in the CDR3. Looked up from germline, CDR1 is SEHNR and CDR2 is FQNEAQ (reference sequence). The CDR3 here is CSSSLEGPGTGNEKLFF. CDR3 coding DNA: TGTTCCAGCAGCTTAGAGGGACCCGGGACAGGGAACGAAAAACTGTTTTTT.

The CDR3 reads CASSQAATVSYEQYF. DNA for the CDR3: TGCGCCAGCAGCCAAGCCGCGACAGTGTCCTACGAGCAGTACTTC. The J gene is TRBJ2-7, the V gene TRBV4-1; tentative D call: TRBD1 (5 bases). V shed 1 base and J shed 1 base, with 11 bases lying between them. The V gene's germline CDR1 is MGHRA and CDR2 YSYEKL. This CDR3 is built from 15 residues.

The rearrangement uses TRBV28 and TRBJ2-2; D unresolved. In germline, CDR1 is MDHEN, CDR2 SYDVKM. V lost 6 bases and J lost 5, with 13 bases in between. This CDR3 is 14 amino acids long. As DNA, the CDR3 is TGTGCCAGCAGGAGATTCACTCGGACCGGGGAGCTGTTTTTT. The encoded protein is CASRRFTRTGELFF.

This chain links TRBV27 with TRBJ2-3, with D possibly being TRBD2 (6 bases). The CDR3 sequence is 15 residues long. Between the trimmed V and J ends, which lost 6 bases and 1 base, there was a span of 14 bases. Per the germline V gene, CDR1 is MNHEY and CDR2 is SMNVEV (reference sequence). Here the CDR3 reads CASSVAGLRTDTQYF. The CDR3 DNA follows: TGTGCCAGCAGCGTGGCGGGACTCCGCACAGATACGCAGTATTTT.

The chain uses TRBV10-3 and TRBJ1-5; D is unclear. Germline CDR1 is ENHRY and CDR2 is SYGVKD. V lost 4 bases and J lost 0, with 7 bases in between. This CDR3 has 14 residues. Here the CDR3 DNA reads TGTGCCATCAGTGCGGTTTATAGCAATCAGCCCCAGCATTTT. As protein: CAISAVYSNQPQHF.

The chain employs TRBV2 and TRBJ2-5; 8 positions match TRBD1. The DNA end is more similar to TRBJ2-7, so the J call may be wrong. Germline CDR1 is SNHLY and CDR2 is FYNNEI. The CDR3 is made up of 15 amino acids. The CDR3 here is CASTKGTGGSGEQYF. The CDR3, as DNA: TGTGCCAGCACCAAGGGAACAGGGGGATCCGGCGAGCAGTACTTC.

The chain couples TRBV25-1 to TRBJ1-2; D remains ambiguous. Germline V gene sequence: CDR1 MGHDK, CDR2 SYGVNS. Deletions cut 2 bases from V and 4 bases from J, with 8 bases between. The CDR3 covers 13 residues. CDR3 residues: CASSEKSVYGYTF. DNA of the CDR3: TGTGCCAGCAGTGAAAAGTCAGTCTATGGCTACACCTTC.

The V and J genes are TRBV19 and TRBJ1-1; no clear D. Trimming removed 7 bases at V and 5 bases at J, with 17 bases between. The CDR3 loop spans 14 amino acids. Germline V gives CDR1 LNHDA, CDR2 SQIVND (reference sequence). CDR3 sequence reads: CASTRGLAVTEAFF. DNA for the CDR3: TGTGCCAGTACCCGAGGGCTGGCTGTGACTGAAGCTTTCTTT.

The chain carries TRBV5-1 and TRBJ2-7; TRBD1 is a possible D gene (5 bases). CDR1 is SGHRS and CDR2 is YFSETQ in the germline V gene. V lost 0 bases and J lost 3, with 13 bases in between. There are 15 residues in the CDR3. The CDR3 coding sequence is TGCGCCAGCAGCTTGGCACGCAGGGTCCTCTACGAGCAGTACTTC. Protein product: CASSLARRVLYEQYF. The full variable domain, rest sourced from reference TRBV5-1 and TRBJ2-7, is KAGVTQTPRYLIKTRGQQVTLSCSPISGHRSVSWYQQTPGQGLQFLFEYFSETQRNKGNFPGRFSGRQFSNSRSEMNVSTLELGDSALYLCASSLARRVLYEQYFGPGTRLTVT.

The rearrangement joins TRBV7-2 to TRBJ2-1; a possible D gene is TRBD2 (5 bases). Deletions cut 1 base from V and 7 bases from J, with 11 bases between. From germline, CDR1 is SGHTA and CDR2 FQGNSA. The CDR3 length is 14 residues. The CDR3 is CASSLGLASNEQFF. Written as DNA, the CDR3 is TGTGCCAGCAGCTTAGGGCTAGCCTCGAATGAGCAGTTCTTC.

The chain has TRBV28 and TRBJ1-4; a weak D match, TRBD1 (5 bases). This CDR3 has 18 residues. V lost 6 bases and J lost 4, with 24 bases in between. Germline assignment: CDR1 MDHEN and CDR2 SYDVKM. CDR3 sequence: CASSLAGTGGRYNEKLFF. In DNA form, the CDR3 reads TGTGCCAGCAGCCTGGCAGGGACGGGAGGGCGTTATAATGAAAAACTGTTTTTT.

This chain joins TRBV11-2 and TRBJ2-1; D is perhaps TRBD1 (6 bases). There are 16 residues in the CDR3. Per germline, CDR1 SGHAT and CDR2 FQNNGV. Trimming took 1 base from V and 5 from J, leaving 15 bases between them. CDR3 residues: CASSLVGAYRDNEQFF. DNA of the CDR3: TGTGCCAGCAGCTTAGTGGGGGCCTACAGGGACAATGAGCAGTTCTTC.

The chain is built from TRBV7-9 and TRBJ2-3, with a possible D match to TRBD1 (6 bases). CDR1 SEHNR and CDR2 FQNEAQ come from the germline V gene (reference sequence). Between the trimmed V and J ends, which lost 1 base and 6 bases, there was a span of 14 bases. CDR3 size: 15 residues. CDR3 bases: TGTGCCAGCAGCTTAGAAGGGGGTACGATGGATACGCAGTATTTT. Translating gives CASSLEGGTMDTQYF.

This clone was detected a few times. The chain joins TRBV6-5 to TRBJ2-7, with a weak D call TRBD2 (6 bases). Trimming stripped 5 bases from V and 4 bases from J, with 18 bases between. The CDR3 is 15 residues long. The germline CDR1 and CDR2 sequences are MNHEY and SVGAGI. CDR3 bases: TGTGCCAGCAGTCGAACTAGCTATTCCGTTTACGAGCAGTACTTC. Translated: CASSRTSYSVYEQYF.

This clone came up once. The chain links TRBV18 to TRBJ1-2, with a tentative D call TRBD1 (6 bases). V was trimmed by 3 bases and J by 2 bases, leaving 10 bases between them. The CDR3 totals 14 residues. From germline, CDR1 is KGHSH and CDR2 LQKENI. The CDR3 reads CASSPSGTNYGYTF. The CDR3 nucleotides read TGTGCCAGCTCACCCTCCGGGACAAACTATGGCTACACCTTC.

The chain has TRBV4-1 and TRBJ2-7; a possible D gene is TRBD1 (7 bases). V lost 0 bases, J lost 7 bases, and 22 bases lay in between. CDR3 length: 17 residues. CDR1 and CDR2 from the germline V gene are MGHRA and YSYEKL. DNA of the CDR3: TGCGCCAGCAGCCAAGATGGGCGGCAGGGGGGCTTACGAGAGCAGTACTTC. Its protein product is CASSQDGRQGGLREQYF.

The gene calls are TRBV28 and TRBJ1-6; 8 bases match TRBD1. Trimming took 6 bases from V and 7 from J; bases not matched to a gene: 5. Per germline, CDR1 MDHEN and CDR2 SYDVKM. The CDR3 extends over 14 amino acids. CDR3 nucleotides: TGTGCCAGCAGCAACAGGGGGGAGAATTCACCCCTCCACTTT. This sequence encodes CASSNRGENSPLHF. Full variable domain (missing parts from reference TRBV28 and TRBJ1-6): DVKVTQSSRYLVKRTGEKVFLECVQDMDHENMFWYRQDPGLGLRLIYFSYDVKMKEKGDIPEGYSVSREKKERFSLILESASTNQTSMYLCASSNRGENSPLHFGNGTRLTVT.

The V gene is TRBV9, the J gene TRBJ1-1, with D possibly TRBD1 on 6 matching bases. The CDR3 is 16 residues long. CDR1 SGDLS and CDR2 YYNGEE come from the germline V gene. V was trimmed by 0 bases and J by 4 bases, leaving 16 bases between them. As DNA, the CDR3 is TGTGCCAGCAGCGTAGGAAGTGTGGGCAGGGGCACTGAAGCTTTCTTT. It yields the protein CASSVGSVGRGTEAFF.

J is TRBJ2-1 and V is TRBV6-1; TRBD2 agrees at 7 bases. Germline values: CDR1 MNHNS, CDR2 SASEGT. The ends lost 4 bases at V and 0 bases at J; junction bases unmatched: 6. This CDR3 contains 16 residues. The CDR3 nucleotides are TGTGCCAGCAGTGGACATCTAGCGGCCTCCTACAATGAGCAGTTCTTC. This translates into CASSGHLAASYNEQFF.

This chain joins TRBV5-5 and TRBJ2-2, with D perhaps TRBD1 (6 bases). Germline V CDR1 and CDR2: SGHKS, YYEKEE (reference sequence). With 3 bases removed from V and 3 bases from J, the gap between germline ends came to 18 bases. This CDR3 region has 17 residues. CDR3 coding DNA: TGTGCCAGCAGCTCCTCAAAAATACAGGGTTACACCGGGGAGCTGTTTTTT. Residues: CASSSSKIQGYTGELFF.

For this clone: Compared with germline, one end of the junction differs, possibly owing to a read error. V and J are TRBV7-9 and TRBJ2-1; D gene unclear. The CDR3 contains 16 residues. Germline V gene data show CDR1 as SEHNR and CDR2 as FQNEAQ (reference sequence). The CDR3 DNA sequence: TGTTCCAGCACCATTATGGGCCGCGACACCTACAATGAGCAGTTCTTC. It codes for CSSTIMGRDTYNEQFF.

This chain connects TRBV9 to TRBJ1-6; TRBD1 aligns across 7 bases. Germline V lookup: CDR1 SGDLS, CDR2 YYNGEE. This CDR3 contains 14 residues. J gave up 8 bases and V 3 bases, and 5 bases lay outside the gene matches. The CDR3 reads CASSATGTYSPLHF. The DNA of the CDR3 is TGTGCCAGCAGCGCGACAGGGACATATTCACCCCTCCACTTT.

V and J are TRBV25-1 and TRBJ2-1, with TRBD2 as a possible D gene (6 bases). The germline V gene has CDR1 MGHDK and CDR2 SYGVNS. V was clipped by 2 bases and J by 4 bases, with 6 bases between them. This CDR3 region has 13 residues. CDR3 sequence: CASSEGTYNEQFF. In DNA form, the CDR3 reads TGTGCCAGCAGTGAAGGGACTTACAATGAGCAGTTCTTC.